This note documents a single T cell receptor (beta chain) sequence. The antigen is not known. This sample is drawn from a study of T cell repertoires in cytomegalovirus infection. As for the study in general: Epitope selection comprised recently identified HLA-C-restricted CMV epitopes and well-studied HLA-B-restricted CMV epitopes. Shared public TCR beta signatures pointed to both CMV infection and a matching HLA type. Regarding the study as a whole: HLA-C-restricted CMV-specific TCR beta clonotypes prevailed in the ex vivo response. Cumulated frequencies of public TCR beta families served to identify carriers of CMV plus the relevant HLA.

TCRdb re-called the reads through MiXCR, storing one row per CDR3 protein. This sample has roughly 990,000 distinct CDR3 sequences, with roughly 31% found just once. The trim removed 0 bases at V and 5 bases at J, leaving 10 bases unmatched. The CDR3 runs to 16 residues. The germline V gene encodes CDR1 MNHNY and CDR2 SVGAGI (reference sequence). The chain couples TRBV6-6 to TRBJ2-7; 7 bases agree with TRBD1. The clonotype originates from a human donor in good health (CMV status not recorded). Some clones in this sample may be carry-over from other donors' samples. The sample was cultured CD8+ T cells from PBMCs, taken from culture after CMV antigen stimulation. The CDR3, as DNA: TGTGCCAGCAGTTACTCACAGGGGTTAGCATCGGACGAGCAGTACGTC. It codes for CASSYSQGLASDEQYV.